This T cell receptor (beta chain) was profiled in a study of OX40 agonist ivuxolimab in advanced cancers. As for the study in general: Patients were dosed intravenously with ivuxolimab at 0.01 to 10 mg/kg every 2 weeks.

The study sampled blood at baseline, cycle 4 day 1, and cycle 7 day 1. CDR3 length: 15 residues. With V trimmed by 5 bases and J by 4 bases, 6 bases remained unmatched. The germline V gene encodes CDR1 MNHEY and CDR2 SMNVEV (reference sequence). The data were produced by immunoSEQ multiplex PCR, yet TCRdb's version contains in-frame clones alone and is incomplete. The sample lists about 82,000 clones; roughly 92% were seen once. This sample comprised CD4+ or CD8+ T cells sorted from blood, obtained in a trial of the OX40 agonist ivuxolimab. The clonotype comes from an adult with an advanced solid tumor such as melanoma, head and neck, liver or kidney cancer. The J gene is TRBJ2-5, the V gene TRBV27; 11 bases agree with TRBD1. The chain's CDR3 is CASSQPGQGGETQYF. The CDR3 region has the DNA TGTGCCAGCAGTCAACCGGGACAGGGGGGAGAGACCCAGTACTTC.